One and the same sample provided the 23 T cell receptor beta chains below, sequenced in a study of T cell responses to AZD1222 COVID-19 vaccine. Some clones are missing from TCRdb's copy, which holds only in-frame ones; the method was immunoSEQ multiplex PCR. In the table there are 130,000 or so clones, 93% of which are singletons. The sequencing here drew on peripheral blood, taken on day 0 of AZD1222 vaccination. These receptors all come from an adult in good health.

V gene TRBV28 combines with J gene TRBJ1-4; D unclear. V shed 2 bases and J shed 3 bases, with 10 bases lying between them. Germline V gene data show CDR1 as MDHEN and CDR2 as SYDVKM. This CDR3 comprises 15 residues. The CDR3 nucleotides read TGTGCCAGCAGTTTAATGGCTTTAGCTAATGAAAAACTGTTTTTT. Its protein is CASSLMALANEKLFF.

V and J are TRBV6-5 and TRBJ1-2; TRBD1 aligns across 11 bases. CDR3 length: 16 amino acids. J gave up 5 bases and V 4 bases, and 9 bases lay outside the gene matches. Germline V gene lookup returns CDR1 MNHEY and CDR2 SVGAGI. The CDR3 sequence: CASSWVLDRGPYGYTF. CDR3 sequence (DNA): TGTGCCAGCAGTTGGGTATTGGACAGGGGGCCGTATGGCTACACCTTC.

This sequence joins TRBV4-3 and TRBJ2-2; tentatively, D is TRBD2 (5 bases). The V and J ends lost 0 bases and 5 bases respectively, with 10 bases between them. Looked up from germline, CDR1 is LGHNA and CDR2 is YSLEER. The CDR3 is 15 amino acids. CDR3 sequence (DNA): TGCGCCAGCAGCCAAGAATCACTAGTTACCGGGGAGCTGTTTTTT. It specifies CASSQESLVTGELFF.

The V gene is TRBV5-1, the J gene TRBJ2-4; 9 bases line up with TRBD1. V lost 5 bases to trimming and J lost 4 bases; unmatched junction nucleotides: 4. CDR3 length: 14 residues. Germline CDR1 reads SGHRS; CDR2 reads YFSETQ. The CDR3 DNA sequence: TGCGCCAGCAGAGTGGACAGGGGAAAAAACATTCAGTACTTC. Translation: CASRVDRGKNIQYF. Combining the CDR3 with reference TRBV5-1 and TRBJ2-4 gives the whole variable domain KAGVTQTPRYLIKTRGQQVTLSCSPISGHRSVSWYQQTPGQGLQFLFEYFSETQRNKGNFPGRFSGRQFSNSRSEMNVSTLELGDSALYLCASRVDRGKNIQYFGAGTRLSVL.

This chain links TRBV29-1 with TRBJ1-2; TRBD1 matches at 7 bases. The ends lost 2 bases at V and 8 bases at J; junction bases unmatched: 8. Germline V lookup: CDR1 SQVTM, CDR2 ANQGSEA. This CDR3 contains 13 residues. The CDR3 sequence: CSVEKRVGGGYTF. CDR3 nucleotides: TGCAGCGTTGAAAAGCGGGTAGGGGGCGGCTACACCTTC.

The rearrangement joins TRBV19 to TRBJ2-3; D may be TRBD1 or TRBD2 (5 bases each). This CDR3 region has 14 residues. The V end lost 2 bases, the J end lost 4 bases, and 10 bases lay between the germline ends. CDR1 is LNHDA and CDR2 is SQIVND in the germline V gene (reference sequence). The CDR3 coding sequence is TGTGCCAGTAGTATAAATCCGGGGCCAGATACGCAGTATTTT. The encoded protein is CASSINPGPDTQYF.

This CDR3 reads CASSRGTQPQHF. CDR3 bases: TGTGCCAGCAGCCGGGGGACTCAGCCCCAGCATTTT. The chain uses TRBV7-9 and TRBJ1-5, with D tentatively TRBD1 (5 bases). V gave up 5 bases and J gave up 6 bases, with 8 bases separating them. From germline, CDR1 is SEHNR and CDR2 FQNEAQ (reference sequence). The CDR3 runs to 12 residues.

J is TRBJ2-7 and V is TRBV30; 7 bases agree with TRBD1. This CDR3 comprises 13 residues. The J segment lost 1 base and the V segment lost 1 base, leaving 1 base of the junction unmatched. Germline CDR1 and CDR2: GTSNPN and SVGIG (reference sequence). This CDR3 reads CAWSEGQSYEQYF. The CDR3 DNA sequence: TGTGCCTGGAGTGAGGGACAGTCCTACGAGCAGTACTTC.

The rearrangement uses TRBV29-1 and TRBJ2-7; 8 bases agree with TRBD2. The V gene end was trimmed by 4 bases and the J gene end by 5 bases; junction bases not matched to a gene: 7. This CDR3 has 13 residues. Germline CDR1 and CDR2: SQVTM and ANQGSEA. The DNA for the CDR3 is TGCAGCGTTGTAGCGGGAAGTGCTGACGAGCAGTACTTC. Protein sequence: CSVVAGSADEQYF.

This clone has only one observation. J is TRBJ1-3 and V is TRBV6-5; TRBD1 might be the D (5 bases). V was trimmed by 5 bases and J by 4 bases, leaving 15 bases between them. This CDR3 contains 15 residues. The germline V gene has CDR1 MNHEY and CDR2 SVGAGI. The CDR3 loop is CASSPGQWGGNTIYF. Here the CDR3 DNA reads TGTGCCAGCAGTCCGGGGCAGTGGGGAGGAAACACCATATATTTT.

The gene calls are TRBV27 and TRBJ1-2; 7 nucleotides agree with TRBD1. The V segment lost 7 bases and the J segment 2 bases; nucleotides outside the gene matches: 7. The germline V gene encodes CDR1 MNHEY and CDR2 SMNVEV (reference sequence). The CDR3 is 14 amino acids. Here the CDR3 DNA reads TGTGCCAGCACCGCCTCAGGGGGAAACTATGGCTACACCTTC. As protein: CASTASGGNYGYTF.

The CDR3 bases are TGTGCCAGCACCCCCCTTCGAGGGCTTGATAGGCGCTACACCTTC. It yields the protein CASTPLRGLDRRYTF. This chain links TRBV6-2 or TRBV6-3 with TRBJ1-2; D is undetermined. Germline V gene data show CDR1 as MNHEY and CDR2 as SVGEGT. The CDR3 has 15 residues. V lost 7 bases and J lost 9, with 24 bases in between.

This rearrangement joins TRBV5-4 to TRBJ1-1; 9 nucleotides match TRBD1. This CDR3 comprises 15 residues. Germline V gene sequence: CDR1 SGHNT, CDR2 YYREEE (reference sequence). V gave up 7 bases and J gave up 4 bases; unmatched junction bases: 11. This CDR3 reads CASERDRDGVTEAFF. In DNA form, the CDR3 reads TGTGCCAGCGAACGGGACAGGGACGGGGTCACTGAAGCTTTCTTT.

This clone occurred once. V gene TRBV7-2 combines with J gene TRBJ1-1; TRBD1 matches 7 bases. The CDR3 length is 13 residues. The germline CDR1 and CDR2 sequences are SGHTA and FQGNSA. V lost 5 bases and J lost 7; bases outside the gene matches: 7. The CDR3 DNA sequence: TGTGCCAGCAGCATACCGGGACAGATTGAAGCTTTCTTT. Amino acids: CASSIPGQIEAFF. Filled out from reference TRBV7-2 and TRBJ1-1, the complete variable domain reads GAGVSQSPSNKVTEKGKDVELRCDPISGHTALYWYRQSLGQGLEFLIYFQGNSAPDKSGLPSDRFSAERTGGSVSTLTIQRTQQEDSAVYLCASSIPGQIEAFFGQGTRLTVV.

CDR3 region: CASQAGNSPLHF. In DNA form, the CDR3 reads TGTGCCAGTCAGGCCGGGAATTCACCCCTCCACTTT. The chain links TRBV19 to TRBJ1-6; no definite D call. The V and J ends lost 8 bases and 7 bases respectively, with 9 bases between them. The CDR3 loop spans 12 amino acids. CDR1 and CDR2 from the germline V gene are LNHDA and SQIVND (reference sequence).

This clone was picked up one time. The rearrangement joins TRBV19 to TRBJ1-2, with a tentative D call TRBD1 (6 bases). This CDR3 is built from 16 residues. V was pared by 5 bases and J by 4 bases, with 20 bases between. Germline V gene data show CDR1 as LNHDA and CDR2 as SQIVND (reference sequence). The CDR3: CASSPRDRINLYGYTF. The CDR3 DNA sequence: TGTGCCAGTAGTCCCAGAGACAGGATCAATCTCTATGGCTACACCTTC.

This chain links TRBV24-1 with TRBJ2-3, with D unresolved. V was trimmed by 2 bases and J by 2 bases, leaving 10 bases between them. This CDR3 is 15 amino acids long. The germline V gene encodes CDR1 KGHDR and CDR2 SFDVKD. The CDR3 region is CATSDSMKTTDTQYF. CDR3 sequence (DNA): TGTGCCACCAGTGATTCGATGAAGACCACAGATACGCAGTATTTT.

This clone was seen once. The chain recombines TRBV5-1 with TRBJ2-1; D is unresolved. The ends were cut back, 0 bases at V and 0 bases at J, with 13 bases in the middle. This CDR3 contains 17 residues. CDR1 is SGHRS, CDR2 YFSETQ, per germline. DNA of the CDR3: TGCGCCAGCAGCTTGGCCCCGCAGGTGAGCTCCTACAATGAGCAGTTCTTC. Protein sequence: CASSLAPQVSSYNEQFF.

The genes are TRBV9 and TRBJ2-2, with 11 bases aligning to TRBD2. The CDR3 runs 20 residues. Germline V CDR1 and CDR2: SGDLS, YYNGEE. The junction had 18 bases not matched to a gene; V was cut back by 4 bases and J by 4 bases. In nucleotides, the CDR3 is TGTGCCAGCAGCTTACCCCGGGAGACTAGCGGGATTACGGGCACCGGGGAGCTGTTTTTT. Its translation: CASSLPRETSGITGTGELFF.

The rearrangement links TRBV19 to TRBJ2-7, with D perhaps matching TRBD1 (5 bases). There are 13 residues in the CDR3. Between the trimmed V and J ends, which lost 3 bases and 2 bases, there was a span of 8 bases. The germline gives CDR1 LNHDA, CDR2 SQIVND (reference sequence). For the CDR3, the DNA is TGTGCCAGTAGTATGGCAGGGACCTACGAGCAGTACTTC. This translates into CASSMAGTYEQYF.

This clone came up once. The rearrangement links TRBV15 to TRBJ2-7; 9 nucleotides agree with TRBD1. V lost 0 bases to trimming and J lost 6 bases; unmatched junction nucleotides: 9. The germline V gene encodes CDR1 LNHNV and CDR2 YYDKDF (reference sequence). The CDR3 covers 16 residues. DNA of the CDR3: TGTGCCACCAGCAGAGATCAAGAGGACAGGGGAGGCGAGCAGTACTTC. This encodes CATSRDQEDRGGEQYF. The full variable domain, in which reference TRBV15 and TRBJ2-7 provide the parts outside the CDR3, is DAMVIQNPRYQVTQFGKPVTLSCSQTLNHNVMYWYQQKSSQAPKLLFHYYDKDFNNEADTPDNFQSRRPNTSFCFLDIRSPGLGDTAMYLCATSRDQEDRGGEQYFGPGTRLTVT.

In its sample, this clone was seen once. The rearrangement links TRBV7-2 to TRBJ2-1; D unclear. The CDR3 is made up of 15 amino acids. Germline assignment: CDR1 SGHTA and CDR2 FQGNSA. V lost 1 base and J 4 bases, leaving 11 bases between the germline ends. The CDR3 sequence is CASSLEATSYNEQFF. For the CDR3, the DNA is TGTGCCAGCAGCTTAGAAGCCACCTCTTACAATGAGCAGTTCTTC.

This chain connects TRBV7-3 to TRBJ2-7; TRBD2 matches at 13 bases. V dropped 5 bases and J dropped 0; count of bases not matched to a gene: 10. The CDR3 has 18 residues. From germline, CDR1 is SGHTA and CDR2 FQGTGA. The CDR3 loop is CASSPHHGLAGVSYEQYF. In nucleotides, the CDR3 is TGTGCCAGCAGCCCCCACCACGGACTAGCGGGGGTCTCCTACGAGCAGTACTTC.